These 21 T cell receptor beta chains share one sample of origin, sequenced in a study of CD8 T cells in ankylosing spondylitis. Study-level points and caveats: Within ankylosing spondylitis blood, a TCR beta motif made up of under 10 highly homologous variants appeared to be characteristic.

These TCRs are of unknown antigen specificity. TCRdb re-called the 5' RACE reads with MiXCR, one entry per CDR3 protein. The data contain 450,000 to 550,000 distinct CDR3 sequences, roughly 5.3% of them singletons. The sample taken for sequencing was blood, either unsorted or a sorted T cell fraction (not recorded which). All receptors come from a male donor with ankylosing spondylitis.

This clonotype was recorded at least ten times. This chain uses TRBV24-1 with TRBJ2-1; D might be TRBD2 (6 bases). Trimming took 2 bases from V and 4 from J, leaving 8 bases between them. The CDR3 is made up of 14 amino acids. Germline CDR1 KGHDR, CDR2 SFDVKD. CDR3 region: CATSDSLAYNEQFF. CDR3 coding DNA: TGTGCCACCAGTGATTCACTAGCTTACAATGAGCAGTTCTTC.

This clonotype has ten or more counts. This chain connects TRBV5-1 to TRBJ2-1; D call uncertain. The CDR3 runs to 14 residues. Trimming removed 0 bases at V and 6 bases at J, with 10 bases between. The V gene's germline CDR1 is SGHRS and CDR2 YFSETQ. DNA of the CDR3: TGCGCCAGCAGCTTGGGGGCCAGCCCCAATGAGCAGTTCTTC. Translated, it gives CASSLGASPNEQFF.

The table lists this clonotype with many counts. V gene TRBV7-2 combines with J gene TRBJ2-7; D gene uncertain. The V end lost 0 bases, the J end lost 2 bases, and 5 bases lay between the germline ends. Germline loops: CDR1 SGHTA, CDR2 FQGNSA. The CDR3 covers 13 residues. CDR3 nucleotide sequence: TGTGCCAGCAGCTTAGCACGAACCTACGAGCAGTACTTC. The encoded protein is CASSLARTYEQYF.

This clonotype was observed many times. The CDR3 DNA reads as TGCAGCGTGGAAAGGACAGGGAGAACCGGGGAGCTGTTTTTT. Translated: CSVERTGRTGELFF. J is TRBJ2-2 and V is TRBV29-1, with TRBD1 matching over 8 bases. The V and J ends lost 6 bases and 5 bases, in that order; junction bases with no gene match: 8. CDR3 size: 14 residues. Germline assignment: CDR1 SQVTM and CDR2 ANQGSEA.

A remark on this clonotype: A read error may account for a junction end that differs from germline. This sequence joins TRBV7-7 and TRBJ2-7, with a tentative D call TRBD1 (5 bases). Germline V gene lookup returns CDR1 SSHAT and CDR2 FNYEAQ (reference sequence). This CDR3 spans 14 amino acids. The CDR3 nucleotides read TGTGCTAGCAGCTTAGACAGCCAGAGCTACGAGCAGTACTTC. This translates into CASSLDSQSYEQYF.

The sample holds many counts of this clonotype. V is TRBV5-6 and J is TRBJ2-2, with D maybe TRBD2 (6 bases). Germline loops: CDR1 SGHDT, CDR2 YYEEEE. V lost 1 base and J lost 5, with 12 bases in between. This CDR3 is 15 amino acids long. The DNA of the CDR3 is TGTGCCAGCAGCTTGAACGGCGCGGGAACCGGGGAGCTGTTTTTT. Encoded protein: CASSLNGAGTGELFF.

In this sample, this clonotype turned up many times. This rearrangement joins TRBV29-1 to TRBJ2-7; 7 bases map to TRBD1. This CDR3 has 12 residues. V dropped 6 bases and J dropped 2; count of bases not matched to a gene: 4. Germline CDR1 is SQVTM and CDR2 is ANQGSEA. CDR3 residues: CSVYRGPYEQYF. CDR3 bases: TGCAGCGTCTACAGGGGACCCTACGAGCAGTACTTC.

This clonotype showed up just a few times. This CDR3 is CASSGRQGAAGELFF. The CDR3 nucleotides are TGTGCCAGCAGTGGACGACAGGGGGCGGCCGGGGAGCTGTTTTTT. The chain joins TRBV6-1 to TRBJ2-2; 10 bases fit TRBD1. The CDR3 sequence is 15 residues long. V lost 4 bases to trimming and J lost 6 bases; unmatched junction nucleotides: 5. Germline values: CDR1 MNHNS, CDR2 SASEGT.

This clonotype occurred many times. The genes are TRBV4-3 and TRBJ2-5; weak D call: TRBD2 (5 bases). The germline V gene has CDR1 LGHNA and CDR2 YSLEER. This CDR3 has 17 residues. Trimming pared 5 bases from V and 4 bases from J, leaving 23 bases between. This CDR3 is CASSYSFRGTRVETQYF. The CDR3 DNA sequence: TGCGCCAGCAGCTACTCATTCCGGGGAACTAGGGTAGAGACCCAGTACTTC.

The V and J genes are TRBV20-1 and TRBJ1-1; 7 nucleotides line up with TRBD1. CDR3 length equals 14 residues. Germline CDR1 DFQATT, CDR2 SNEGSKA (reference sequence). The V gene end was trimmed by 2 bases and the J gene end by 4 bases; junction bases not matched to a gene: 7. DNA of the CDR3: TGCAGTGCTAGAATACAGGGGCGCGGCACTGAAGCTTTCTTT. It is translated as CSARIQGRGTEAFF.

This clonotype was recorded many times. The genes are TRBV20-1 and TRBJ2-7; no definite D call. V lost 1 base and J 3 bases, leaving 22 bases between the germline ends. CDR1 is DFQATT and CDR2 is SNEGSKA in the germline V gene (reference sequence). This CDR3 is 17 amino acids long. CDR3 in DNA: TGCAGTGCTAGAGGGGCAGGCGGCATACCATACGGCTACGAGCAGTACTTC. It yields the protein CSARGAGGIPYGYEQYF.

In this sample, this clonotype turned up many times. The rearrangement links TRBV5-5 to TRBJ2-1; TRBD2 matches 8 bases. CDR3 size: 16 residues. V lost 7 bases, J lost 7 bases, and 16 bases stayed unmatched. Germline loops: CDR1 SGHKS, CDR2 YYEKEE (reference sequence). For the CDR3, the DNA is TGTGCCAGCCCCGCCCCTTTAGCGGGACAAGGAAATGAGCAGTTCTTC. As protein: CASPAPLAGQGNEQFF.

V and J are TRBV7-9 and TRBJ2-1; D unclear. Germline V gene sequence: CDR1 SEHNR, CDR2 FQNEAQ (reference sequence). CDR3 size: 14 residues. Trimming took 1 base from V and 5 from J, leaving 9 bases between them. Here the CDR3 reads CASSLGSPHNEQFF. The CDR3 DNA reads as TGTGCCAGCAGCTTAGGGTCACCTCACAATGAGCAGTTCTTC. Supplemented by reference TRBV7-9 and TRBJ2-1, the full variable domain reads DTGVSQNPRHKITKRGQNVTFRCDPISEHNRLYWYRQTLGQGPEFLTYFQNEAQLEKSRLLSDRFSAERPKGSFSTLEIQRTEQGDSAMYLCASSLGSPHNEQFFGPGTRLTVL.

In its sample, this clonotype was seen many times. The chain recombines TRBV20-1 with TRBJ2-7; 7 nucleotides line up with TRBD2. CDR1 is DFQATT and CDR2 is SNEGSKA in the germline V gene (reference sequence). After removal of 0 bases from V and 3 bases from J, the junction contained 2 bases not matched to a gene. The CDR3 has 13 amino acids. This CDR3 is CSARDPGGYEQYF. CDR3 DNA sequence: TGCAGTGCTAGAGATCCGGGGGGCTACGAGCAGTACTTC.

This clonotype appeared many times. The chain has TRBV12-3 or TRBV12-4 and TRBJ2-3; 7 nucleotides align to TRBD2. This CDR3 comprises 15 residues. The V and J ends lost 5 bases and 1 base, in that order; junction bases with no gene match: 6. The CDR3 sequence: CASSQILAGTDTQYF. CDR3 DNA sequence: TGTGCCAGCAGTCAAATCCTAGCGGGCACAGATACGCAGTATTTT.

The sample holds many counts of this clonotype. The J gene is TRBJ1-2, the V gene TRBV7-2; a possible D gene is TRBD1 (6 bases). The CDR3 is 14 amino acids. In germline, CDR1 is SGHTA, CDR2 FQGNSA. V lost 3 bases, J lost 5 bases, and 13 bases lay in between. The CDR3 spells CASSLGANRYGYTF. The CDR3 DNA reads as TGTGCCAGCAGCTTGGGGGCAAACCGTTATGGCTACACCTTC.

This clonotype has at least ten counts. CDR3 nucleotide sequence: TGTGCCAGCAGGCTCTTGGGGTTAGGAGAGACCCAGTACTTC. It codes for CASRLLGLGETQYF. The chain carries TRBV28 and TRBJ2-5; D is uncertain. The V end was cut by 6 bases, the J end by 4 bases, with 15 bases between. The CDR3 totals 14 residues. In germline, CDR1 is MDHEN, CDR2 SYDVKM.

This clonotype appeared many times. V gene TRBV4-3 combines with J gene TRBJ2-7, with D maybe TRBD1 (5 bases). Looked up from germline, CDR1 is LGHNA and CDR2 is YSLEER. The CDR3 contains 16 residues. Trimming left V 0 bases short and J 2 bases short, with 14 bases between. The DNA of the CDR3 is TGCGCCAGCAGCCAAGACGATTCAGGGATGGCCTACGAGCAGTACTTC. It encodes CASSQDDSGMAYEQYF.

This clonotype was counted at least ten times. The rearrangement links TRBV7-9 to TRBJ1-5, with 9 bases matching TRBD1. The CDR3 has 16 amino acids. The V and J ends lost 5 bases and 6 bases, in that order; junction bases with no gene match: 11. Germline V CDR1 and CDR2: SEHNR, FQNEAQ (reference sequence). This CDR3 is CASSTSDRGWPQPQHF. The CDR3 DNA is TGTGCCAGCAGCACATCGGACAGGGGATGGCCTCAGCCCCAGCATTTT.

The table lists this clonotype with many counts. The chain carries TRBV7-2 and TRBJ2-7; 7 bases are shared with TRBD1. Germline-derived CDR1 and CDR2 are SGHTA and FQGNSA. The CDR3 totals 13 residues. V lost 3 bases, J lost 6 bases, and 5 bases stayed unmatched. CDR3 coding DNA: TGTGCCAGCAGCTTGGTCGGGACAGTCGAGCAGTACTTC. Residues: CASSLVGTVEQYF.

This clonotype was seen repeatedly, ten times or more. The chain combines TRBV18 with TRBJ2-1, with D perhaps matching TRBD1 or TRBD2 (5 bases each). The germline CDR1 and CDR2 sequences are KGHSH and LQKENI. V gave up 0 bases and J gave up 0 bases, with 9 bases separating them. The CDR3 is 16 amino acids. CDR3 residues: CASSPPYGASYNEQFF. The CDR3 bases are TGTGCCAGCTCACCACCGTACGGGGCCTCCTACAATGAGCAGTTCTTC.